This T cell receptor (beta chain) was identified during a study of shared clonotypes between healthy human individuals. Study overall: Those who served as donors were a couple of women and three men between the ages of 18 and 49. Study results and caveats: Sharing across a few donors was seen in 4.5% to 5.5% of naive CD4 clonotypes.

Each subset's genomic DNA was shared equally among a number of immunoSEQ plates. Assay used: immunoSEQ multiplex PCR; TCRdb lists only in-frame clones, some missing. The table shows fewer than 150,000 clones, with 65% to 75% occurring only once. The V segment lost 5 bases and the J segment 5 bases; nucleotides outside the gene matches: 12. Germline V gene lookup returns CDR1 LNHDA and CDR2 SQIVND (reference sequence). This CDR3 contains 16 residues. Both CD45RO+ cells and CCR7-negative CD45RA+ TemRA cells were combined to make up CD8 memory. Points on this clone: The antigen is undetermined.

Sequencing was carried out using memory CD8+ T cells sorted from blood. As to subset: CD45RO+ cells pooled with CCR7-negative TemRA cells. The clonotype comes from a woman in her twenties or thirties in good health. The chain carries TRBV19 and TRBJ2-1; 7 bases agree with TRBD2. CDR3 region: CASSPRLALGDNEQFF. For the CDR3, the DNA is TGTGCCAGTAGTCCGAGACTAGCCCTGGGGGACAATGAGCAGTTCTTC.